These 4 T cell receptor beta chains share one sample of origin, sequenced in a study of monozygotic twins with inflammatory bowel disease. TCRdb reprocessed the 5' RACE reads and keeps a single row for each CDR3 protein, giving no DNA. The record lists around 230,000 distinct CDR3 sequences, of which the ten most abundant hold roughly 1.5%. The sequenced sample consisted of blood. Source of these receptors: a human donor with ulcerative colitis or Crohn's disease, or a healthy co-twin of an affected twin (not recorded which).

The rearrangement links TRBV7-7 to TRBJ2-5; TCRdb reports TRBD1, a call that lacks DNA to check it against. Germline CDR1 and CDR2: SSHAT and FNYEAQ (reference sequence). This CDR3 has 15 amino acids. CDR3 amino acids: CASTLGRGGGETQYF.

V usage is TRBV10-3 and J usage is TRBJ1-5. CDR3 length: 16 amino acids. Germline CDR1 and CDR2: ENHRY and SYGVKD. The CDR3: CAISESPTYSNQPQHF.

The chain joins TRBV5-6 to TRBJ1-4. The CDR3 sequence is 14 residues long. Germline V CDR1 and CDR2: SGHDT, YYEEEE. The CDR3 spells CASSSLTTNEKLFF.

The rearrangement uses TRBV7-2 and TRBJ1-5; TCRdb reports TRBD1, a call that lacks DNA to check it against. Germline V CDR1 and CDR2: SGHTA, FQGNSA. The CDR3 length is 15 residues. CDR3 protein: CASSFSQGNDQPQHF.